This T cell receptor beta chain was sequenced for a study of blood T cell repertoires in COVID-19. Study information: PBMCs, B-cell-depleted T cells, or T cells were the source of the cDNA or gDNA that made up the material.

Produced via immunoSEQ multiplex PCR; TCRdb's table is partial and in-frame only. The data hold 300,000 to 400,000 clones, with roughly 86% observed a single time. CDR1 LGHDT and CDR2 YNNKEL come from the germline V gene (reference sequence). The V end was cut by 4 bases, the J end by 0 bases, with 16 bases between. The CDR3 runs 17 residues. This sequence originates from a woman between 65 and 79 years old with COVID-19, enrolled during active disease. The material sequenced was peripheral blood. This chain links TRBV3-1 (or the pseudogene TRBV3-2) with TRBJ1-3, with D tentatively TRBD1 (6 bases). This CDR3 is CASSPWDTISSGNTIYF. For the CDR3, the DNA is TGTGCCAGCAGCCCTTGGGACACAATATCCTCTGGAAACACCATATATTTT.